This TCR beta chain was sequenced during a study of shared clonotypes between healthy human individuals. Sorted-subset replicate PCRs used 200 ng DNA, some 31,000 T cell genomes. TCRdb's copy holds only in-frame clones and misses some; the assay was immunoSEQ multiplex PCR. The repertoire holds fewer than 850,000 clones, with around 72% as singletons. Turning to this clone: Its target is unknown.

Study-wide points: Clonotypes which were not shared had lower generation probabilities than clonotypes that all four donors shared. Compared with memory subsets, naive subsets generally had larger estimated richness. Few donors limited the genetic and exposure-history diversity represented.

The sequenced sample was memory CD4+ T cells sorted from blood. Regarding subset: CD45RA-negative fraction. The clonotype originates from a woman under 40 in good health.

The CDR3 nucleotides read TGTGCCAGCAGCTTAGGGTTGAGTCAGCCCCAGCATTTT. This gives the protein CASSLGLSQPQHF. The chain uses TRBV7-8 and TRBJ1-5, with D hard to call. V was clipped by 1 base and J by 6 bases, with 7 bases between them. Germline CDR1 and CDR2: SGHVS and FQNEAQ. The CDR3 sequence is 13 residues long.